Below are 15 T cell receptor beta chains sequenced from a single sample in a study of OX40 agonist ivuxolimab in advanced cancers. Clones were read by immunoSEQ multiplex PCR, and TCRdb kept only the in-frame ones, dropping some. The sample shows about 110,000 clones, approximately 89% of them seen only once. The sequencing used CD4+ or CD8+ T cells sorted from blood, collected in a trial of the OX40 agonist ivuxolimab. Every receptor here comes from an adult with an advanced solid tumor such as melanoma, head and neck, liver or kidney cancer.

The J gene is TRBJ1-1, the V gene TRBV6-6; D ambiguous. V shed 0 bases and J shed 8 bases, with 13 bases lying between them. Germline CDR1 MNHNY, CDR2 SVGAGI (reference sequence). This CDR3 has 14 residues. The CDR3 reads CASSYSSGGREAFF. The DNA of the CDR3 is TGTGCCAGCAGTTACTCCTCAGGAGGCCGAGAAGCTTTCTTT.

This chain's CDR3 is CASSLLLAGGIYEQYF. In DNA form, the CDR3 reads TGTGCCAGCAGTCTTCTTTTAGCGGGAGGGATTTACGAGCAGTACTTC. The chain uses TRBV27 and TRBJ2-7; 11 bases agree with TRBD2. Trimming cost V 5 bases and J 4 bases; bases outside gene matches: 10. Germline CDR1 is MNHEY and CDR2 is SMNVEV (reference sequence). The CDR3 has 16 residues.

The chain employs TRBV19 and TRBJ2-3; D perhaps matches TRBD1 (5 bases). The V end was cut by 10 bases, the J end by 6 bases, with 20 bases between. The V gene's germline CDR1 is LNHDA and CDR2 SQIVND (reference sequence). There are 14 residues in the CDR3. The CDR3 region is CATKMGTGFDTQYF. The DNA for the CDR3 is TGTGCCACCAAAATGGGAACAGGCTTCGATACGCAGTATTTT.

J is TRBJ2-7 and V is TRBV6-1, with TRBD2 matching 10 bases. The CDR3 runs to 15 residues. Trimming at V came to 8 bases and at J to 1 base, leaving 8 bases not matched to a gene. CDR1 MNHNS and CDR2 SASEGT come from the germline V gene. The CDR3 sequence: CASWESSGRSYEQYF. The CDR3 bases are TGTGCCAGCTGGGAGAGTAGCGGGAGGTCCTACGAGCAGTACTTC.

V usage is TRBV7-9 and J usage is TRBJ2-5, with TRBD1 matching 7 bases. The trim removed 4 bases at V and 3 bases at J, leaving 5 bases unmatched. CDR3 length: 14 amino acids. Germline V CDR1 and CDR2: SEHNR, FQNEAQ (reference sequence). Here the CDR3 reads CASSSKGTEETQYF. CDR3 in DNA: TGTGCCAGCAGCTCAAAAGGGACAGAAGAGACCCAGTACTTC.

J is TRBJ2-7 and V is TRBV9, with D possibly TRBD1 on 6 matching bases. Germline assignment: CDR1 SGDLS and CDR2 YYNGEE. V was pared by 3 bases and J by 7 bases, with 14 bases between. The CDR3 runs to 13 residues. CDR3 protein: CASSARGGGEQYF. The CDR3 region has the DNA TGTGCCAGCAGCGCAAGAGGGGGTGGTGAGCAGTACTTC. Complete variable domain (other parts from reference TRBV9 and TRBJ2-7): DSGVTQTPKHLITATGQRVTLRCSPRSGDLSVYWYQQSLDQGLQFLIQYYNGEERAKGNILERFSAQQFPDLHSELNLSSLELGDSALYFCASSARGGGEQYFGPGTRLTVT.

This rearrangement joins TRBV6-6 to TRBJ2-7; D unclear. Germline assignment: CDR1 MNHNY and CDR2 SVGAGI (reference sequence). With 0 bases removed from V and 3 bases from J, the gap between germline ends came to 15 bases. CDR3 size: 16 residues. The CDR3 loop is CASSYSIGRYDYEQYF. The CDR3 DNA reads as TGTGCCAGCAGTTACTCGATAGGCAGGTATGACTACGAGCAGTACTTC.

The genes are TRBV5-5 and TRBJ1-5, with 7 bases matching TRBD1. Germline-derived CDR1 and CDR2 are SGHKS and YYEKEE (reference sequence). The V and J ends lost 2 bases and 6 bases, in that order; junction bases with no gene match: 8. The CDR3 covers 15 residues. The CDR3 spells CASSLMTGLGQPQHF. Here the CDR3 DNA reads TGTGCCAGCAGCTTAATGACAGGGTTAGGTCAGCCCCAGCATTTT.

The V call is TRBV5-1, the J call TRBJ1-4; D perhaps matches TRBD1 (5 bases). CDR1 and CDR2 (germline): SGHRS, YFSETQ. Trimming took 4 bases from V and 2 from J, leaving 9 bases between them. The CDR3 is 14 residues long. For the CDR3, the DNA is TGCGCCAGCAGCCCAGGGAATACTAATGAAAAACTGTTTTTT. Residues: CASSPGNTNEKLFF.

This clone was recorded once. The V gene is TRBV5-4, the J gene TRBJ2-1; 7 bases match TRBD1. Germline loops: CDR1 SGHNT, CDR2 YYREEE (reference sequence). The CDR3 covers 15 residues. After removal of 4 bases from V and 4 bases from J, the junction contained 8 bases not matched to a gene. The CDR3 DNA sequence: TGTGCCAGCAGCCGTCCCGGGACAGTTTACAATGAGCAGTTCTTC. It encodes CASSRPGTVYNEQFF.

This clone appeared once. The J gene is TRBJ2-3, the V gene TRBV6-5; 11 bases map to TRBD1. Trimming took 2 bases from V and 4 from J; bases not matched to a gene: 2. The CDR3 loop spans 15 amino acids. The germline V gene has CDR1 MNHEY and CDR2 SVGAGI. CDR3 sequence: CASSYQGQGADTQYF. The CDR3 bases are TGTGCCAGCAGTTACCAGGGACAGGGGGCAGATACGCAGTATTTT.

The chain joins TRBV23-1 to TRBJ2-7; 9 bases align to TRBD2. TRBV23-1 is an open reading frame, and its role is uncertain. The CDR3 runs 17 residues. The V and J ends lost 0 bases and 3 bases, in that order; junction bases with no gene match: 9. CDR3 coding DNA: TGCGCCAGCAGTCAATCCCTAGGGCTAGCGGGATACTACGAGCAGTACTTC. This sequence encodes CASSQSLGLAGYYEQYF.

The CDR3 here is CASSHVGSTGELFF. The CDR3 nucleotides read TGCGCCAGCAGCCACGTGGGGAGCACCGGGGAGCTGTTTTTT. The chain has TRBV5-1 and TRBJ2-2, with D tentatively TRBD2 (5 bases). Germline CDR1 and CDR2: SGHRS and YFSETQ. The CDR3 length is 14 residues. V gave up 4 bases and J gave up 4 bases, with 11 bases separating them.

This rearrangement joins TRBV6-6 to TRBJ1-4; D call uncertain. This CDR3 has 14 amino acids. V lost 7 bases and J lost 3, with 12 bases in between. Per germline, CDR1 MNHNY and CDR2 SVGAGI (reference sequence). CDR3 sequence: CASIHGPPNEKLFF. The CDR3 DNA follows: TGTGCCAGCATCCACGGGCCCCCTAATGAAAAACTGTTTTTT.

CDR3: CASRTGGTNTEAFF. The CDR3 DNA follows: TGTGCCAGCCGGACAGGGGGCACGAACACTGAAGCTTTCTTT. The V gene is TRBV19, the J gene TRBJ1-1; 11 bases align to TRBD1. CDR1 is LNHDA and CDR2 is SQIVND in the germline V gene (reference sequence). This CDR3 spans 14 amino acids. The V gene end was trimmed by 9 bases and the J gene end by 1 base; junction bases not matched to a gene: 4.